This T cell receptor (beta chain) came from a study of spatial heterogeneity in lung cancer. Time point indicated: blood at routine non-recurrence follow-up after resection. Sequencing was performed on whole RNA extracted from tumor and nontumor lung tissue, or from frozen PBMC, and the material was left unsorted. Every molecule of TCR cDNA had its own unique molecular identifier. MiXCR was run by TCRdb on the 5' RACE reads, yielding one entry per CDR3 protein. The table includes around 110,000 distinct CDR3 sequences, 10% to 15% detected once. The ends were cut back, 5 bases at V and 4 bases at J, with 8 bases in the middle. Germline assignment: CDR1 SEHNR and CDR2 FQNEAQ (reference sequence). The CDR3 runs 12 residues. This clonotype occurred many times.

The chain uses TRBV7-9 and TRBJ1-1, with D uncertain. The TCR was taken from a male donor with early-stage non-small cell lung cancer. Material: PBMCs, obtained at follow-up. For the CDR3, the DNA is TGTGCCAGCAGCCCCGCTTTCACTGAAGCTTTCTTT. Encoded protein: CASSPAFTEAFF.